This passage covers 16 T cell receptor beta chains from one sample sequenced in a study of PD-1 blockade in classical Hodgkin lymphoma. This table comes from immunoSEQ multiplex PCR, and its TCRdb copy is limited to in-frame clones, with some not included. The sample holds about 66,000 clones, about 64% seen once. Relapse was seen in all patients after autologous stem cell transplantation, and brentuximab vedotin exposure was variable. The specimen comprised peripheral blood mononuclear cells (PBMCs), sampled before the second cycle of nivolumab. The receptors originated from a human donor with classical Hodgkin lymphoma.

This clone was counted between two and nine times. This chain joins TRBV7-9 and TRBJ1-1; possibly TRBD1 for D (5 bases). V gave up 5 bases and J gave up 2 bases, with 12 bases separating them. Germline CDR1 reads SEHNR; CDR2 reads FQNEAQ (reference sequence). This CDR3 region has 14 residues. The CDR3 region is CASSPEGVNTEAFF. CDR3 in DNA: TGTGCCAGCAGCCCTGAAGGGGTCAACACTGAAGCTTTCTTT.

This clone was observed a single time. The chain couples TRBV13 to TRBJ2-7; TRBD2 matches at 13 bases. The trim removed 5 bases at V and 2 bases at J, leaving 6 bases unmatched. Germline lookup yields CDR1 PRHDT and CDR2 FYEKMQ (reference sequence). This CDR3 region has 16 residues. The CDR3 loop is CASSLGLAGATYEQYF. CDR3 sequence (DNA): TGTGCCAGCAGCCTTGGACTAGCGGGGGCCACCTACGAGCAGTACTTC.

The chain employs TRBV7-3 and TRBJ1-2, with D perhaps TRBD1 (6 bases). In germline, CDR1 is SGHTA, CDR2 FQGTGA. The CDR3 runs to 14 residues. Trimming pared 4 bases from V and 3 bases from J, leaving 12 bases between. This CDR3 is CASSSGQTDYGYTF. The CDR3 region has the DNA TGTGCCAGCAGCTCCGGACAGACCGACTATGGCTACACCTTC.

The chain is built from TRBV2 and TRBJ1-1, with D possibly TRBD1 on 6 matching bases. The CDR3 is made up of 14 amino acids. The germline V gene encodes CDR1 SNHLY and CDR2 FYNNEI. Deletions cut 4 bases from V and 2 bases from J, with 11 bases between. The CDR3, as DNA: TGTGCCAGCAGTGTCTACAGGGAAAACACTGAAGCTTTCTTT. Translated, it gives CASSVYRENTEAFF.

The chain is built from TRBV6-5 and TRBJ2-2; tentative D call: TRBD2 (6 bases). Germline CDR1 and CDR2: MNHEY and SVGAGI. The length of the CDR3 is 15 residues. V lost 7 bases and J 6 bases, leaving 18 bases between the germline ends. The CDR3 loop reads CASKIGTPRAGELFF. CDR3 nucleotides: TGTGCCAGCAAGATAGGGACTCCCCGAGCCGGGGAGCTGTTTTTT.

This clone was seen more than once but under ten times. The chain couples TRBV5-4 to TRBJ1-1, with D possibly TRBD1 on 5 matching bases. Germline lookup yields CDR1 SGHNT and CDR2 YYREEE (reference sequence). There are 15 residues in the CDR3. Trimming pared 0 bases from V and 2 bases from J, leaving 11 bases between. CDR3 DNA: TGTGCCAGCAGCTTGGTTGGGGGAATCAACACTGAAGCTTTCTTT. As protein: CASSLVGGINTEAFF.

The chain combines TRBV25-1 with TRBJ2-7; D not resolved. Germline V lookup: CDR1 MGHDK, CDR2 SYGVNS. The CDR3 covers 12 residues. V lost 7 bases and J lost 8, with 15 bases in between. The chain's CDR3 is CASTEAGWKQYF. CDR3 DNA sequence: TGTGCCAGCACCGAAGCCGGATGGAAGCAGTACTTC.

This rearrangement joins TRBV18 to TRBJ1-1; D remains unclear. The CDR3 has 12 residues. From germline, CDR1 is KGHSH and CDR2 LQKENI. The germline V and J ends were trimmed by 2 bases and 3 bases, with 4 bases remaining between them. CDR3 sequence (DNA): TGTGCCAGCTCACCAATGTACACTGAAGCTTTCTTT. Its translation is CASSPMYTEAFF.

The V call is TRBV15, the J call TRBJ2-7; 7 positions match TRBD1. Losses at the gene ends were 0 bases for V and 6 bases for J; bases not matched to a gene: 8. This CDR3 contains 15 residues. Germline V lookup: CDR1 LNHNV, CDR2 YYDKDF (reference sequence). CDR3 bases: TGTGCCACCAGCAGAGATAGAAAGGGGGCGCCCGAGCAGTACTTC. It encodes CATSRDRKGAPEQYF.

The V gene is TRBV7-6, the J gene TRBJ2-7; TRBD1 agrees at 10 bases. Germline V gene lookup returns CDR1 SGHVS and CDR2 FNYEAQ. With V trimmed by 4 bases and J by 3 bases, 9 bases remained unmatched. This CDR3 has 16 amino acids. CDR3 sequence reads: CASSSIPGTGVYEQYF. In DNA form, the CDR3 reads TGTGCCAGCAGCTCCATCCCCGGGACAGGGGTCTACGAGCAGTACTTC.

The chain employs TRBV7-6 and TRBJ2-3; 13 positions agree with TRBD2. The trim removed 5 bases at V and 1 base at J, leaving 15 bases unmatched. The CDR3 is 20 residues long. CDR1 is SGHVS and CDR2 is FNYEAQ in the germline V gene. CDR3 DNA sequence: TGTGCCAGCAGCCTAGACCCGGGACTAGCGGGAACGGGTGGCACAGATACGCAGTATTTT. Amino acid sequence: CASSLDPGLAGTGGTDTQYF. Filled out from reference TRBV7-6 and TRBJ2-3, the complete variable domain reads GAGVSQSPRYKVTKRGQDVALRCDPISGHVSLYWYRQALGQGPEFLTYFNYEAQQDKSGLPNDRFSAERPEGSISTLTIQRTEQRDSAMYRCASSLDPGLAGTGGTDTQYFGPGTRLTVL.

This chain connects TRBV28 to TRBJ2-7; 12 nucleotides line up with TRBD2. Germline trimming cut 4 bases from V and 3 bases from J; bases unmatched to any gene: 13. Germline CDR1 MDHEN, CDR2 SYDVKM. The CDR3 consists of 18 residues. The CDR3 loop is CASSSPGQPGLAGYEQYF. CDR3 sequence (DNA): TGTGCCAGCAGTTCCCCGGGACAGCCGGGACTAGCGGGCTACGAGCAGTACTTC.

The chain has TRBV19 and TRBJ2-7, with TRBD1 matching 7 bases. Germline V lookup: CDR1 LNHDA, CDR2 SQIVND (reference sequence). V lost 5 bases to trimming and J lost 2 bases; unmatched junction nucleotides: 6. CDR3 length equals 14 residues. The CDR3 sequence: CASSFTGATYEQYF. CDR3 nucleotides: TGTGCCAGTAGTTTCACAGGGGCGACCTACGAGCAGTACTTC. The full variable domain, with the rest looked up from reference TRBV19 and TRBJ2-7, is DGGITQSPKYLFRKEGQNVTLSCEQNLNHDAMYWYRQDPGQGLRLIYYSQIVNDFQKGDIAEGYSVSREKKESFPLTVTSAQKNPTAFYLCASSFTGATYEQYFGPGTRLTVT.

This clone was picked up a small number of times. The rearrangement links TRBV28 to TRBJ2-5, with D perhaps matching TRBD1 (6 bases). V was trimmed by 8 bases and J by 5 bases, leaving 21 bases between them. CDR1 and CDR2 (germline): MDHEN, SYDVKM. CDR3 length equals 15 residues. Here the CDR3 reads CASLTRGRGVETQYF. The CDR3 nucleotides are TGTGCCAGCCTCACCCGGGGCAGGGGAGTGGAGACCCAGTACTTC.

The chain carries TRBV7-9 and TRBJ1-2; no clear D. Germline V gene sequence: CDR1 SEHNR, CDR2 FQNEAQ (reference sequence). The length of the CDR3 is 16 residues. Trimming removed 3 bases at V and 2 bases at J, with 16 bases between. The CDR3 here is CASSFNPLQNNYGYTF. The CDR3 coding sequence is TGTGCCAGCAGCTTTAACCCCCTACAAAACAACTATGGCTACACCTTC.

V and J are TRBV19 and TRBJ1-5; D gene uncertain. Looked up from germline, CDR1 is LNHDA and CDR2 is SQIVND (reference sequence). Trimming shortened V by 3 bases and J by 0 bases, and 9 bases separated the two germline ends. The length of the CDR3 is 15 residues. The CDR3: CASSIVPYSNQPQHF. The CDR3 DNA reads as TGTGCCAGTAGTATCGTCCCCTATAGCAATCAGCCCCAGCATTTT.